The T cell receptor beta chain under discussion was sequenced for a study of cytomegalovirus exposure and HLA in healthy donors. Regarding the study as a whole: An analysis was carried out at a later point. It showed that HLA-associated TCR beta chains were more clonally expanded than equally common non-associated chains. For most subjects, TCR beta sequences were reported to predict HLA-A and HLA-B alleles with accuracy. Some segments of the V type, notably TRBV6-2 and TRBV6-3, were excluded as indistinguishable.

There are a few counts of this clone. Antigen unknown. Trimming removed 2 bases from V and 4 bases from J; junction bases left unmatched: 7. CDR3 length equals 16 residues. Germline CDR1 and CDR2: MGHRA and YSYEKL. PCR primers comprised 60 Vbeta and 13 Jbeta primers. Methods used by the authors: The count from a later analysis was 70 million to 85 million unique TCR beta chains, about 9.9 million of them shared. TCRdb's copy holds only in-frame clones and misses some; the assay was immunoSEQ multiplex PCR. That table gives V, J and clone size, and the DNA gave D and trimming. Of about 150,000 clones listed, around a tenth are singletons.

This TCR derives from a man aged 50-60 years in good health and CMV-seronegative. The sequencing sample was made of PBMCs. The V call is TRBV4-1, the J call TRBJ2-3, with 9 positions matching TRBD2. Here the CDR3 DNA reads TGCGCCAGCAGCCAACTAGCGGGGAAGGGTGCAGATACGCAGTATTTT. It translates to CASSQLAGKGADTQYF.